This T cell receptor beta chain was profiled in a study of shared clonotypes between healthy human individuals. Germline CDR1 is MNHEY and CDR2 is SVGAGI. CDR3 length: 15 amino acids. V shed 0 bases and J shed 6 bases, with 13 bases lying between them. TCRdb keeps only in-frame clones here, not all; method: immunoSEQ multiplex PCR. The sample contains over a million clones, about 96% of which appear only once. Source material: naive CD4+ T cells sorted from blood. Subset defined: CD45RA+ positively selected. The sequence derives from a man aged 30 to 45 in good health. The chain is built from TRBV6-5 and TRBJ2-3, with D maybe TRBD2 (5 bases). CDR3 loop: CASSYSSGRPDTQYF. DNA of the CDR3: TGTGCCAGCAGTTACTCGAGCGGCCGGCCCGATACGCAGTATTTT.